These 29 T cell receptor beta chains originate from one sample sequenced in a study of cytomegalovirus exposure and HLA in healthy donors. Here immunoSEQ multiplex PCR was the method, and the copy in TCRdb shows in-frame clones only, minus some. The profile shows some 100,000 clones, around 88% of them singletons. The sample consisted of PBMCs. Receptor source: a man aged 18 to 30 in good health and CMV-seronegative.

Written as DNA, the CDR3 is TGCGCCAGCAGTGAGACAGGTTCTCCTTACGAGCAGTACTTC. It yields the protein CASSETGSPYEQYF. The genes are TRBV10-1 and TRBJ2-7; weak D call: TRBD1 (5 bases). Trimming cost V 2 bases and J 4 bases, with 12 bases left between them. Germline V gene lookup returns CDR1 WNHNN and CDR2 SYGVQD (reference sequence). The CDR3 has 14 residues.

This CDR3 reads CASSQTGSTGELFF. CDR3 DNA: TGTGCCAGCAGCCAGACAGGGAGCACCGGGGAGCTGTTTTTT. This chain joins TRBV5-4 and TRBJ2-2; 7 bases are a match to TRBD1. The CDR3 runs to 14 residues. The trim removed 4 bases at V and 4 bases at J, leaving 4 bases unmatched. Germline V gene data show CDR1 as SGHNT and CDR2 as YYREEE (reference sequence).

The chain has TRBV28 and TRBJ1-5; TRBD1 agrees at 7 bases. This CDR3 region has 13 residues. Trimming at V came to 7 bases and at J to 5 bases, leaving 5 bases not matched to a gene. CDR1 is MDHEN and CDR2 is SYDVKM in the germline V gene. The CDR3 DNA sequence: TGTGCCAGCACTGAGACAGGGCATCAGCCCCAGCATTTT. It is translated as CASTETGHQPQHF.

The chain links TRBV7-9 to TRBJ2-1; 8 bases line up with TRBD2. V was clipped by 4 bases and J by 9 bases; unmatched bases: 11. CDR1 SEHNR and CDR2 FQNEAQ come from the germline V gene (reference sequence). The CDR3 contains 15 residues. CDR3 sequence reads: CASSSAKRERAEQFF. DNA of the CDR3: TGTGCCAGCAGCTCCGCGAAGCGGGAGAGGGCTGAGCAGTTCTTC.

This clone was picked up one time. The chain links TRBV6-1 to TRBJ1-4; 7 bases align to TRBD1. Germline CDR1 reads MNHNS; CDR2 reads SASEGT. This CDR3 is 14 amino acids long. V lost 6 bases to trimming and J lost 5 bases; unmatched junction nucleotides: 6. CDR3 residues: CASSTDRANEKLFF. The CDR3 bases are TGTGCCAGCAGCACTGACAGGGCGAATGAAAAACTGTTTTTT.

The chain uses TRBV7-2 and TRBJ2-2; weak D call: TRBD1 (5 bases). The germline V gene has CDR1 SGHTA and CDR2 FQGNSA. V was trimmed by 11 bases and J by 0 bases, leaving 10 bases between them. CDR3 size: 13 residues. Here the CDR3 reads CACGQPNTGELFF. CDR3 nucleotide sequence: TGTGCCTGTGGACAACCGAACACCGGGGAGCTGTTTTTT. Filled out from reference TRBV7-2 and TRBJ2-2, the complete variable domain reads GAGVSQSPSNKVTEKGKDVELRCDPISGHTALYWYRQSLGQGLEFLIYFQGNSAPDKSGLPSDRFSAERTGGSVSTLTIQRTQQEDSAVYLCACGQPNTGELFFGEGSRLTVL.

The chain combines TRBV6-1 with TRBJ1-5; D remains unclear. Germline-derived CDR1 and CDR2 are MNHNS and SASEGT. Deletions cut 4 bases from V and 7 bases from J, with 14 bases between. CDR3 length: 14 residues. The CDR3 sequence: CASSALNGPQPQHF. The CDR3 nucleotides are TGTGCCAGCAGTGCATTAAATGGGCCCCAGCCCCAGCATTTT.

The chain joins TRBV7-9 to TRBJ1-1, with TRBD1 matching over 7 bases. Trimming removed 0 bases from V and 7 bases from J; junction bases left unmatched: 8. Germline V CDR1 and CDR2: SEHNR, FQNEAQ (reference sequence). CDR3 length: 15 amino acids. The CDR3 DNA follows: TGTGCCAGCAGCTTAGCAGGGGGCATTTTGGTTGAAGCTTTCTTT. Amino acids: CASSLAGGILVEAFF.

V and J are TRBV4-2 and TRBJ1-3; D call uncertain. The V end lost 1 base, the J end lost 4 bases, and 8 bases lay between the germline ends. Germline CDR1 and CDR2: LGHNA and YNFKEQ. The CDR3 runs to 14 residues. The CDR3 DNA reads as TGTGCCAGCAGCCAAGGAATCGAGGGAAACACCATATATTTT. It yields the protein CASSQGIEGNTIYF.

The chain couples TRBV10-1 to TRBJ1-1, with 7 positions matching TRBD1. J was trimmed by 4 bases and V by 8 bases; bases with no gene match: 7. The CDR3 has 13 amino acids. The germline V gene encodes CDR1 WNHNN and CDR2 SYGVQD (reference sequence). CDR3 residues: CASCPGGGTEAFF. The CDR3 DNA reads TGCGCCAGCTGCCCAGGGGGTGGCACTGAAGCTTTCTTT.

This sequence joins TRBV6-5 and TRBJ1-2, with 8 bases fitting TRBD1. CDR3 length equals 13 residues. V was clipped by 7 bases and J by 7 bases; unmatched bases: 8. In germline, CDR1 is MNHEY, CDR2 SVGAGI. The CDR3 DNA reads TGTGCCAGCAAACAGGGGGGGTTCGCTGGCTACACCTTC. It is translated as CASKQGGFAGYTF.

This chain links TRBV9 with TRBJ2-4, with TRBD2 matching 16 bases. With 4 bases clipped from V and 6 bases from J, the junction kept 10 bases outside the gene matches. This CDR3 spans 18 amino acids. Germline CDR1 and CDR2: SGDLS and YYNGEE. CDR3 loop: CASSPPTGTSGGANIQYF. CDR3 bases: TGTGCCAGCAGCCCCCCCACCGGGACTAGCGGGGGGGCAAACATTCAGTACTTC.

The CDR3, as DNA: TGTGCCAGCAGAGCGAGGACAGGGTTGAATGAGCAGTTCTTC. This gives the protein CASRARTGLNEQFF. The chain combines TRBV5-4 with TRBJ2-1, with TRBD1 matching 8 bases. Germline values: CDR1 SGHNT, CDR2 YYREEE (reference sequence). V gave up 5 bases and J gave up 7 bases; unmatched junction bases: 8. The CDR3 covers 14 residues.

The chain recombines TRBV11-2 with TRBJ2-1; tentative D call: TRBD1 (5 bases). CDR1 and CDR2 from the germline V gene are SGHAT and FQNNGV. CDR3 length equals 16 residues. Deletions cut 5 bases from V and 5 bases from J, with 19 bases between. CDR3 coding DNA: TGTGCCAGCAGCCAGCCTGGGCCCAGGGTAGACAATGAGCAGTTCTTC. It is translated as CASSQPGPRVDNEQFF.

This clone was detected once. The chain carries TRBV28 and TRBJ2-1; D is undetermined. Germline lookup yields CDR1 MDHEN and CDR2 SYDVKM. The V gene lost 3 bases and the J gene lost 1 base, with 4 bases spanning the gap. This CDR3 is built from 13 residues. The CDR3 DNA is TGTGCCAGCAGTTTCTTATCCTACAATGAGCAGTTCTTC. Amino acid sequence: CASSFLSYNEQFF.

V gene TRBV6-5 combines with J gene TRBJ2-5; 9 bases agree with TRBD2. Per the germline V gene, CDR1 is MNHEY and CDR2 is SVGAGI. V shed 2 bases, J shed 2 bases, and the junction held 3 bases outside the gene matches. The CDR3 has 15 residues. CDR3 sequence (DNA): TGTGCCAGCAGTTACAGGCTAGCGGGGCAAGAGACCCAGTACTTC. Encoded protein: CASSYRLAGQETQYF.

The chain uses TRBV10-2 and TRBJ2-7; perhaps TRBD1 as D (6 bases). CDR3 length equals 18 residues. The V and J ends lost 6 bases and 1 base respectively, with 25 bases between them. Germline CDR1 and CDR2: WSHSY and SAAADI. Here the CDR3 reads CASRGETGIRNISYEQYF. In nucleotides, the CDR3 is TGCGCCAGCAGAGGAGAGACAGGTATAAGAAATATTTCCTACGAGCAGTACTTC.

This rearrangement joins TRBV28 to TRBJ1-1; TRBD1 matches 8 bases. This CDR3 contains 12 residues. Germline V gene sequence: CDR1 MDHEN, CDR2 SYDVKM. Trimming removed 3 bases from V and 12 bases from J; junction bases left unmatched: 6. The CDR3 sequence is CASSFGTGGTFF. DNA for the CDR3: TGTGCCAGCAGTTTTGGAACAGGGGGAACTTTCTTT. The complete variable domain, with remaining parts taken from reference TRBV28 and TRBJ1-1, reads DVKVTQSSRYLVKRTGEKVFLECVQDMDHENMFWYRQDPGLGLRLIYFSYDVKMKEKGDIPEGYSVSREKKERFSLILESASTNQTSMYLCASSFGTGGTFFGQGTRLTVV.

CDR3 sequence (DNA): TGTGCCAGCAGCCCCCCAGGTCTGGAAGGAAACACCATATATTTT. It is translated as CASSPPGLEGNTIYF. The J gene is TRBJ1-3, the V gene TRBV28; D ambiguous. With 6 bases removed from V and 4 bases from J, the gap between germline ends came to 16 bases. CDR1 is MDHEN, CDR2 SYDVKM, per germline. The CDR3 sequence is 15 residues long.

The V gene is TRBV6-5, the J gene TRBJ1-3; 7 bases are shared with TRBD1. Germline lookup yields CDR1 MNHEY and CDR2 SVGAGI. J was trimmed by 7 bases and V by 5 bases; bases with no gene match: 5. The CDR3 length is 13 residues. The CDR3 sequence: CASSATGMNTIYF. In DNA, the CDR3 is TGTGCCAGCAGTGCGACAGGGATGAACACCATATATTTT.

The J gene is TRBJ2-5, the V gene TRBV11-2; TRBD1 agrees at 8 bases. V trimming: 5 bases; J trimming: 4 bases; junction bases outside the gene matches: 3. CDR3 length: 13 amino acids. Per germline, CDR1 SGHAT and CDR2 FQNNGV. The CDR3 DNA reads TGTGCCAGCAGCAGGACAGGGCTAGAGACCCAGTACTTC. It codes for CASSRTGLETQYF.

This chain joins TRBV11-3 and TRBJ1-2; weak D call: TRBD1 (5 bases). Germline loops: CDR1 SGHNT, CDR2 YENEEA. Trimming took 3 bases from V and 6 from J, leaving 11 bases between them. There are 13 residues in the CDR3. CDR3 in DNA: TGTGCCAGCAGCTTCCCGACCAGGGATGGCTACACCTTC. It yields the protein CASSFPTRDGYTF.

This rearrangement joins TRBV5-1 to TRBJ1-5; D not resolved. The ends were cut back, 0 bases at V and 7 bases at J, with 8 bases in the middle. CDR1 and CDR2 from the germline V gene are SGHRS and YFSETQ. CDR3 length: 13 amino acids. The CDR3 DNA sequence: TGCGCCAGCAGCTTGGATAGAAGACAGCCCCAGCATTTT. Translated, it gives CASSLDRRQPQHF.

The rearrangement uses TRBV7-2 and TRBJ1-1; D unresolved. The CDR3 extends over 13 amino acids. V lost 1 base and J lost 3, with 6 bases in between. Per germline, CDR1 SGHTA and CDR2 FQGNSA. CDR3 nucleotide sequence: TGTGCCAGCAGCTTAGGTCTTTACACTGAAGCTTTCTTT. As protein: CASSLGLYTEAFF.

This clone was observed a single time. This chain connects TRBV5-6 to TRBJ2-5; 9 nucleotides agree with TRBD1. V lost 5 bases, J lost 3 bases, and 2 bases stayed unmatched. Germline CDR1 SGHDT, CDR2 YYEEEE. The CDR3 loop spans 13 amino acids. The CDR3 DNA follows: TGTGCCAGCAGAAGGGACAGGGAAGAGACCCAGTACTTC. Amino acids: CASRRDREETQYF.

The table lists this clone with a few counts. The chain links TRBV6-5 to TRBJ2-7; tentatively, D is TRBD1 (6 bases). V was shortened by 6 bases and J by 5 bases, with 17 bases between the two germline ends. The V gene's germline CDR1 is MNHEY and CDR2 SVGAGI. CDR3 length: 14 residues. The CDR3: CASSTTRGRDEQYF. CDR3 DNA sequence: TGTGCCAGCAGCACCACCAGGGGCAGGGACGAGCAGTACTTC.

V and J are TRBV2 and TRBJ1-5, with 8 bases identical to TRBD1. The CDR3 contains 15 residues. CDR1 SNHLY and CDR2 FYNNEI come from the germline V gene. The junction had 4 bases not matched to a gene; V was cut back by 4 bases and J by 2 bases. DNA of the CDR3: TGTGCCAGCAGTGTACAGGGGGGTGGCAATCAGCCCCAGCATTTT. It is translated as CASSVQGGGNQPQHF. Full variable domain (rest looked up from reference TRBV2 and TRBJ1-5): EPEVTQTPSHQVTQMGQEVILRCVPISNHLYFYWYRQILGQKVEFLVSFYNNEISEKSEIFDDQFSVERPDGSNFTLKIRSTKLEDSAMYFCASSVQGGGNQPQHFGDGTRLSIL.

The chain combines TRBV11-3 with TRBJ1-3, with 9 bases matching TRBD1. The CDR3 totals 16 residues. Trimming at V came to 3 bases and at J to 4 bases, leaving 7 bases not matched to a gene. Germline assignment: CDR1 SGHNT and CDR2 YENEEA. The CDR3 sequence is CASSLGDRAPGNTIYF. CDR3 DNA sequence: TGTGCCAGCAGCTTGGGGGACAGGGCCCCCGGAAACACCATATATTTT.

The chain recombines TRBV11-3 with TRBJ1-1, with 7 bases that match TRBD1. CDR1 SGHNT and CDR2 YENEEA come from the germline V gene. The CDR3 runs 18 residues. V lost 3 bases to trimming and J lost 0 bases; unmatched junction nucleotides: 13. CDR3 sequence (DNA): TGTGCCAGCAGCTTTAGGGTCTCGTTAGGACAGGTGAACACTGAAGCTTTCTTT. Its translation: CASSFRVSLGQVNTEAFF. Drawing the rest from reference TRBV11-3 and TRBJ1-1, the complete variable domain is EAGVVQSPRYKIIEKKQPVAFWCNPISGHNTLYWYLQNLGQGPELLIRYENEEAVDDSQLPKDRFSAERLKGVDSTLKIQPAELGDSAVYLCASSFRVSLGQVNTEAFFGQGTRLTVV.